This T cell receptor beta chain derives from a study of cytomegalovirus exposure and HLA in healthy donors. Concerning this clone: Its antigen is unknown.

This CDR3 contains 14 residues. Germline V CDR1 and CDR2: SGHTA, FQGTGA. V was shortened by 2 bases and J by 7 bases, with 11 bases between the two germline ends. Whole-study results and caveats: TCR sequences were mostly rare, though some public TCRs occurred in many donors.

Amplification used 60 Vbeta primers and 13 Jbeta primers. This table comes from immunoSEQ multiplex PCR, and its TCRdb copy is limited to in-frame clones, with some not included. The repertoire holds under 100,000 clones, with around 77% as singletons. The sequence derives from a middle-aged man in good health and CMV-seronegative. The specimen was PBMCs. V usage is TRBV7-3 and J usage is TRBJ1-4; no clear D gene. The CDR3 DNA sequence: TGTGCCAGCAGCTTAGGGGAGGTGGGTGAAAAACTGTTTTTT. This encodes CASSLGEVGEKLFF.